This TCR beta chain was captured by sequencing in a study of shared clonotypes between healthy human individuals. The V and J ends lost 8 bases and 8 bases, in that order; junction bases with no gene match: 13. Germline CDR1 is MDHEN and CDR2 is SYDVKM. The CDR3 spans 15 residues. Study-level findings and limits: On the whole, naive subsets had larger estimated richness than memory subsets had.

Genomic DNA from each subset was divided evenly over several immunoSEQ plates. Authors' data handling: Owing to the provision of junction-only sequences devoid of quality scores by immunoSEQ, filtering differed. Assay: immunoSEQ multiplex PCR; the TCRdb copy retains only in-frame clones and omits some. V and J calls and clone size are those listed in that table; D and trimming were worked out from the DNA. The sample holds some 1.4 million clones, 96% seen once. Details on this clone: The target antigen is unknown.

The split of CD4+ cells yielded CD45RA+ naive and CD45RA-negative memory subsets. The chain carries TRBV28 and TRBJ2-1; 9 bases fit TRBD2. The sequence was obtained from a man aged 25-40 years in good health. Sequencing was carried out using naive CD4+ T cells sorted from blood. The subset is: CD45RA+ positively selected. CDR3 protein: CASSRVAGERDEQFF. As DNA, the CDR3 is TGTGCCAGCTCGCGGGTAGCGGGAGAAAGGGATGAGCAGTTCTTC.